The 5 T cell receptor beta chains reported below all come from one sample, sequenced in a study of blood T cell repertoires in COVID-19. Produced via immunoSEQ multiplex PCR; TCRdb's table is partial and in-frame only. The data show tens of thousands of clones, less than 85% seen once. The material sequenced was peripheral blood. The receptors were gathered from an elderly woman with active or convalescent COVID-19.

This chain uses TRBV11-3 with TRBJ2-6, with 11 bases matching TRBD1. This CDR3 has 17 amino acids. The V segment lost 5 bases and the J segment 3 bases; nucleotides outside the gene matches: 6. Looked up from germline, CDR1 is SGHNT and CDR2 is YENEEA. CDR3 nucleotide sequence: TGTGCCAGCAGCGCCGGGACAGGGGGTAGTGGGGCCAACGTCCTGACTTTC. This encodes CASSAGTGGSGANVLTF.

This chain uses TRBV28 with TRBJ2-7, with a tentative D call TRBD2 (6 bases). CDR1 and CDR2 (germline): MDHEN, SYDVKM. The CDR3 has 12 amino acids. The V end was cut by 8 bases, the J end by 3 bases, with 11 bases between. The CDR3 reads CASEGGVYEQYF. CDR3 DNA: TGTGCCAGCGAAGGCGGGGTCTACGAGCAGTACTTC.

The chain recombines TRBV6-2 or TRBV6-3 with TRBJ2-3; TRBD2 matches 13 bases. CDR3 length: 18 residues. V lost 6 bases, J lost 2 bases, and 11 bases stayed unmatched. Germline V gene lookup returns CDR1 MNHEY and CDR2 SVGEGT. The CDR3 nucleotides read TGTGCCAGCAGCCGCAACCTTGGGACTAGCGGGGTCACAGATACGCAGTATTTT. It encodes CASSRNLGTSGVTDTQYF.

The chain recombines TRBV28 with TRBJ1-1; no clear D gene. The length of the CDR3 is 12 residues. Germline values: CDR1 MDHEN, CDR2 SYDVKM. V lost 5 bases and J lost 5, with 9 bases in between. CDR3 amino acids: CASSMGWTEAFF. In DNA form, the CDR3 reads TGTGCCAGCAGTATGGGCTGGACTGAAGCTTTCTTT.

The CDR3 is CASSLGTGLELFF. As DNA, the CDR3 is TGTGCCAGCAGCTTAGGTACAGGGTTGGAACTGTTTTTT. The chain combines TRBV7-9 with TRBJ1-4; the D gene is possibly TRBD1 (6 bases). Germline CDR1 SEHNR, CDR2 FQNEAQ (reference sequence). V lost 1 base and J 12 bases, leaving 12 bases between the germline ends. The CDR3 contains 13 residues.